This TCR beta chain was obtained from a study of blood T cell repertoires in COVID-19. Adults between about 18 and 95 years of age took part from approximately 24 US areas. CDR1 MGHRA and CDR2 YSYEKL come from the germline V gene. J gave up 7 bases and V 3 bases, and 12 bases lay outside the gene matches. The CDR3 is 17 residues long. Assay: immunoSEQ multiplex PCR; the TCRdb copy retains only in-frame clones and omits some. The top ten clones hold approximately 4% of a sample with 250,000 or so clones, more than 80% of them seen once. The sequencing input was PBMCs or T cells enriched from blood (not recorded which). The sequence came from a woman aged 25 to 39 with acute COVID-19. V usage is TRBV4-1 and J usage is TRBJ2-1; 10 bases agree with TRBD2. This chain's CDR3 is CASSHEELAGVTNEQFF. DNA of the CDR3: TGCGCCAGCAGCCACGAGGAGCTAGCGGGAGTTACTAATGAGCAGTTCTTC.